Each of the 29 T cell receptor beta chains below was sequenced from the same sample in a study of beta chain features in type 1 diabetes. Of the isolated RNA, all was reverse transcribed, and so the sequenced material was expressed TCRB transcripts. TCRdb's table, derived via immunoSEQ multiplex PCR, lists solely in-frame clones and lacks some. The data show 150,000 or so clones, over 8.5% seen once. The source material was central memory CD4+ T cells from blood. Receptors were obtained from a young man in good health.

The rearrangement uses TRBV7-9 and TRBJ1-1; 9 bases are shared with TRBD1. The germline gives CDR1 SEHNR, CDR2 FQNEAQ (reference sequence). CDR3 length: 16 amino acids. Trimming removed 4 bases from V and 5 bases from J; junction bases left unmatched: 11. This CDR3 is CASSSHTGGRSTEAFF. The CDR3, as DNA: TGTGCCAGCAGCTCTCATACAGGGGGCAGGAGTACTGAAGCTTTCTTT.

The sample holds a few counts of this clone. The chain employs TRBV7-9 and TRBJ1-2, with D possibly TRBD1 on 5 matching bases. The CDR3 runs 12 residues. Germline values: CDR1 SEHNR, CDR2 FQNEAQ (reference sequence). Trimming pared 5 bases from V and 6 bases from J, leaving 10 bases between. CDR3: CASSPQGDGYTF. In DNA form, the CDR3 reads TGTGCCAGCAGCCCTCAGGGAGATGGCTACACCTTC.

This clone showed up just a few times. This chain joins TRBV9 and TRBJ2-7, with 10 bases identical to TRBD2. Trimming took 2 bases from V and 3 from J; bases not matched to a gene: 5. The CDR3 is 15 residues long. Germline V gives CDR1 SGDLS, CDR2 YYNGEE. DNA for the CDR3: TGTGCCAGCAGCGTGTTAGCGGGAGGAATCTACGAGCAGTACTTC. Translated, it gives CASSVLAGGIYEQYF.

J is TRBJ2-1 and V is TRBV7-2; 10 bases are a match to TRBD1. Germline CDR1 reads SGHTA; CDR2 reads FQGNSA. Trimming cost V 3 bases and J 8 bases; bases outside gene matches: 7. The CDR3 runs to 15 residues. CDR3 nucleotide sequence: TGTGCCAGCAGCTTCGGGACAGGGGTTAGGGATGAGCAGTTCTTC. This codes for CASSFGTGVRDEQFF.

In its sample, this clone was seen a few times. The gene calls are TRBV5-6 and TRBJ1-1; D gene unclear. There are 12 residues in the CDR3. Trimming removed 1 base from V and 4 bases from J, with 5 bases in between. Germline values: CDR1 SGHDT, CDR2 YYEEEE. CDR3 DNA: TGTGCCAGCAGCTTGCTCGGCACTGAAGCTTTCTTT. It codes for CASSLLGTEAFF.

In this sample, this clone turned up a few times. The rearrangement links TRBV5-1 to TRBJ2-1; D is unresolved. Trimming removed 0 bases from V and 9 bases from J, with 13 bases in between. CDR1 and CDR2 (germline): SGHRS, YFSETQ. This CDR3 region has 14 residues. The CDR3 sequence: CASSLDVGSSEQFF. In DNA form, the CDR3 reads TGCGCCAGCAGCTTGGATGTGGGGTCAAGTGAGCAGTTCTTC. The entire variable domain, with the rest obtained from reference TRBV5-1 and TRBJ2-1, is as follows: KAGVTQTPRYLIKTRGQQVTLSCSPISGHRSVSWYQQTPGQGLQFLFEYFSETQRNKGNFPGRFSGRQFSNSRSEMNVSTLELGDSALYLCASSLDVGSSEQFFGPGTRLTVL.

This clone came up a few times. V gene TRBV9 combines with J gene TRBJ2-1; 8 nucleotides agree with TRBD2. V was clipped by 3 bases and J by 3 bases; unmatched bases: 5. The V gene's germline CDR1 is SGDLS and CDR2 YYNGEE. The CDR3 contains 15 residues. CDR3 sequence: CASSDSGVSYNEQFF. In nucleotides, the CDR3 is TGTGCCAGCAGCGATAGCGGGGTGAGCTACAATGAGCAGTTCTTC.

This clone turned up a few times. The chain carries TRBV7-2 and TRBJ2-7; D is ambiguous. V was clipped by 5 bases and J by 0 bases, with 2 bases between them. This CDR3 is built from 11 residues. Germline-derived CDR1 and CDR2 are SGHTA and FQGNSA. The CDR3 nucleotides are TGTGCCAGCAGCACCTCCTACGAGCAGTACTTC. This encodes CASSTSYEQYF. The full variable domain, in which reference TRBV7-2 and TRBJ2-7 provide the parts outside the CDR3, is GAGVSQSPSNKVTEKGKDVELRCDPISGHTALYWYRQSLGQGLEFLIYFQGNSAPDKSGLPSDRFSAERTGGSVSTLTIQRTQQEDSAVYLCASSTSYEQYFGPGTRLTVT.

V and J are TRBV14 and TRBJ2-7; D remains unclear. Germline V lookup: CDR1 SGHDN, CDR2 FVKESK. V gave up 1 base and J gave up 4 bases, with 11 bases separating them. The CDR3 extends over 14 amino acids. CDR3 protein: CASSQVSTIYEQYF. The CDR3 DNA sequence: TGTGCCAGCAGCCAAGTTTCTACCATATACGAGCAGTACTTC.

The sample holds a few counts of this clone. The chain carries TRBV28 and TRBJ2-3; TRBD2 agrees at 12 bases. Germline V gives CDR1 MDHEN, CDR2 SYDVKM. Unmatched junction bases numbered 2, after V lost 5 bases and J lost 5 bases. The length of the CDR3 is 14 residues. DNA of the CDR3: TGTGCCAGCAGTCTACTAGCGGGGGGAGATACGCAGTATTTT. Protein sequence: CASSLLAGGDTQYF.

The chain employs TRBV11-2 and TRBJ2-7, with 7 positions matching TRBD1. The CDR3 runs to 14 residues. Germline CDR1 SGHAT, CDR2 FQNNGV. The trim removed 4 bases at V and 0 bases at J, leaving 3 bases unmatched. The CDR3 bases are TGTGCCAGCAGCTCGGGACAGATCTCCTACGAGCAGTACTTC. This sequence encodes CASSSGQISYEQYF.

This clone was detected only a few times. For the CDR3, the DNA is TGTGCCAGCAGCTTAAGAGGTGCAGGGCAAAAATTCGGGGAGCAGTTCTTC. This codes for CASSLRGAGQKFGEQFF. This sequence joins TRBV11-2 and TRBJ2-1; a possible D gene is TRBD1 (5 bases). The CDR3 runs 17 residues. CDR1 and CDR2 from the germline V gene are SGHAT and FQNNGV. Trimming left V 2 bases short and J 10 bases short, with 24 bases between.

The CDR3 spells CASNHGTETQYF. Here the CDR3 DNA reads TGTGCCAGCAACCACGGTACGGAGACCCAGTACTTC. The J gene is TRBJ2-5, the V gene TRBV7-2; D remains unclear. Germline values: CDR1 SGHTA, CDR2 FQGNSA. Deletions cut 7 bases from V and 5 bases from J, with 11 bases between. This CDR3 contains 12 residues.

V is TRBV11-2 and J is TRBJ1-5; the match to TRBD1 covers 8 bases. V was pared by 5 bases and J by 6 bases, with 9 bases of the junction left unmatched. CDR3 length equals 15 residues. Per germline, CDR1 SGHAT and CDR2 FQNNGV. This CDR3 is CASSPNPGGGQPQHF. The CDR3 DNA reads TGTGCCAGCAGCCCAAACCCAGGGGGCGGTCAGCCCCAGCATTTT.

This chain uses TRBV2 with TRBJ2-1; D is perhaps TRBD1 (5 bases). The CDR3 has 15 residues. Germline-derived CDR1 and CDR2 are SNHLY and FYNNEI. Trimming removed 6 bases at V and 2 bases at J, with 14 bases between. CDR3 loop: CASRLDSQPYNEQFF. As DNA, the CDR3 is TGTGCCAGCAGACTTGACAGCCAGCCCTACAATGAGCAGTTCTTC.

The chain uses TRBV9 and TRBJ2-6, with 8 bases aligning to TRBD2. The CDR3 is 18 amino acids. Germline loops: CDR1 SGDLS, CDR2 YYNGEE. J lost 0 bases, V lost 0 bases, and 5 bases had no gene match. CDR3 residues: CASSVGLAGFSGANVLTF. The CDR3 DNA reads TGTGCCAGCAGCGTAGGTCTAGCGGGCTTCTCTGGGGCCAACGTCCTGACTTTC.

V is TRBV9 and J is TRBJ1-2; 9 bases line up with TRBD1. V shed 4 bases, J shed 4 bases, and the junction held 14 bases outside the gene matches. The length of the CDR3 is 17 residues. In germline, CDR1 is SGDLS, CDR2 YYNGEE. The CDR3 bases are TGTGCCAGCAGCACCCCTCCGGGACAGGGCATGGGCTATGGCTACACCTTC. Its translation: CASSTPPGQGMGYGYTF.

V and J are TRBV4-1 and TRBJ2-3; 8 bases agree with TRBD2. V lost 1 base, J lost 4 bases, and 4 bases stayed unmatched. This CDR3 comprises 15 residues. CDR1 is MGHRA and CDR2 is YSYEKL in the germline V gene. CDR3 sequence: CASSQGSGSPDTQYF. The CDR3 nucleotides are TGCGCCAGCAGCCAAGGAAGCGGGAGTCCAGATACGCAGTATTTT.

The chain employs TRBV19 and TRBJ1-1; no reliable D call. Deletions cut 5 bases from V and 4 bases from J, with 17 bases between. Germline lookup yields CDR1 LNHDA and CDR2 SQIVND (reference sequence). This CDR3 region has 15 residues. CDR3 nucleotides: TGTGCCAGTAGTCCCAAAACAGTGGCGGGCACTGAAGCTTTCTTT. Translated, it gives CASSPKTVAGTEAFF.

This clone was seen a handful of times. The J gene is TRBJ2-7, the V gene TRBV30, with D maybe TRBD2 (7 bases). CDR1 is GTSNPN and CDR2 is SVGIG in the germline V gene (reference sequence). V shed 3 bases and J shed 5 bases, with 20 bases lying between them. The length of the CDR3 is 15 residues. CDR3 sequence reads: CAWSRSGGTVDEQYF. CDR3 DNA sequence: TGTGCCTGGAGCCGATCGGGGGGCACGGTGGACGAGCAGTACTTC.

The rearrangement uses TRBV10-3 and TRBJ2-7; D is possibly TRBD2 (5 bases). Trimming removed 7 bases from V and 0 bases from J, with 16 bases in between. This CDR3 contains 15 residues. Germline values: CDR1 ENHRY, CDR2 SYGVKD. CDR3 amino acids: CAITPGINPSYEQYF. CDR3 DNA: TGTGCCATCACACCGGGGATAAACCCCTCCTACGAGCAGTACTTC.

There are a few counts of this clone. This chain links TRBV6-5 with TRBJ2-7; D gene unclear. V lost 1 base and J 2 bases, leaving 9 bases between the germline ends. Looked up from germline, CDR1 is MNHEY and CDR2 is SVGAGI. The CDR3 is 14 amino acids. The CDR3 region is CASSYFLEPYEQYF. DNA of the CDR3: TGTGCCAGCAGTTACTTTCTGGAACCCTACGAGCAGTACTTC.

The chain employs TRBV5-8 and TRBJ1-1; D is unresolved. Germline V gives CDR1 SGHTS, CDR2 YDEGEE. There are 10 residues in the CDR3. The V and J ends lost 3 bases and 4 bases respectively, with 1 base between them. CDR3 sequence: CASSSTEAFF. CDR3 DNA sequence: TGTGCCAGCAGCTCCACTGAAGCTTTCTTT.

Here the CDR3 reads CSVDLGGEKLFF. The CDR3 nucleotides read TGCAGCGTCGATCTGGGCGGGGAAAAACTGTTTTTT. The chain uses TRBV29-1 and TRBJ1-4; D is unclear. Trimming stripped 6 bases from V and 8 bases from J, with 13 bases between. CDR3 size: 12 residues. Per germline, CDR1 SQVTM and CDR2 ANQGSEA.

The gene calls are TRBV30 and TRBJ2-5; 12 nucleotides line up with TRBD2. V lost 5 bases, J lost 1 base, and 5 bases stayed unmatched. This CDR3 contains 15 residues. The germline gives CDR1 GTSNPN, CDR2 SVGIG (reference sequence). CDR3 sequence: CAWAGLAGIQETQYF. As DNA, the CDR3 is TGTGCCTGGGCTGGACTAGCGGGGATCCAAGAGACCCAGTACTTC.

This clone was recorded at least ten times. The chain uses TRBV28 and TRBJ1-4; D is possibly TRBD1 (6 bases). The germline V and J ends were trimmed by 7 bases and 8 bases, with 14 bases remaining between them. The CDR3 is 13 residues long. CDR1 and CDR2 from the germline V gene are MDHEN and SYDVKM. This chain's CDR3 is CASTSGAREKLFF. In DNA form, the CDR3 reads TGTGCCAGCACTTCGGGGGCGCGGGAAAAACTGTTTTTT. Looking up the rest from reference TRBV28 and TRBJ1-4 gives the full variable domain: DVKVTQSSRYLVKRTGEKVFLECVQDMDHENMFWYRQDPGLGLRLIYFSYDVKMKEKGDIPEGYSVSREKKERFSLILESASTNQTSMYLCASTSGAREKLFFGSGTQLSVL.

This clone was seen only a few times. The genes are TRBV7-2 and TRBJ2-5; TRBD2 matches 7 bases. V lost 7 bases to trimming and J lost 5 bases; unmatched junction nucleotides: 13. The CDR3 length is 15 residues. Germline CDR1 SGHTA, CDR2 FQGNSA. The CDR3 DNA is TGTGCCAGCATCCGCGGAGCGGGATGGGGGGAGACCCAGTACTTC. As protein: CASIRGAGWGETQYF.

This clone has ten or more counts. This chain connects TRBV5-1 to TRBJ2-4; D not certain. The CDR3 spans 15 residues. Trimming stripped 5 bases from V and 0 bases from J, with 12 bases between. Germline CDR1 is SGHRS and CDR2 is YFSETQ. DNA for the CDR3: TGCGCCAGCAGTACAAGCCCGCTAGCCAAAAACATTCAGTACTTC. It specifies CASSTSPLAKNIQYF.

This clone qualifies as medium-sized. This chain uses TRBV20-1 with TRBJ1-5, with D perhaps matching TRBD1 (5 bases). Germline V CDR1 and CDR2: DFQATT, SNEGSKA (reference sequence). This CDR3 has 11 residues. Trimming removed 5 bases at V and 4 bases at J, with 6 bases between. The CDR3 reads CSAAGNQPQHF. The CDR3 nucleotides read TGCAGTGCTGCAGGGAATCAGCCCCAGCATTTT.